Listed below are T cell receptor beta chains from one sample, sequenced in a study of blood T cells in healthy people across ages. TCRdb re-called the 5' RACE reads through MiXCR, storing one row per CDR3 protein. Of about 900,000 distinct CDR3 sequences in the sample, 45% to 50% are singletons; the top ten hold around an eighth. The sample consisted of blood. The receptors originated from a man aged 25 to 40 in good health. Both conserved end residues are part of each CDR3. A D gene is named only where the DNA matches it firmly. Not all rows give a size; the values are once, few, many and, for expanded clones, a class.

abundance: few
j_gene: TRBJ2-3
d_gene: TRBD2
v_gene: TRBV7-2
CDR3aa: CASSSRGAATSGGVDTQYF
CDR3nt: TGTGCCAGCAGCTCCAGGGGCGCTGCCACTAGCGGGGGTGTGGATACGCAGTATTTT

abundance: -
j_gene: TRBJ1-1
d_gene: -
v_gene: TRBV18
CDR3aa: CASSPPSQNTEAFF
CDR3nt: TGTGCCAGCTCACCACCGTCGCAGAACACTGAAGCTTTCTTT

abundance: -
j_gene: TRBJ2-5
d_gene: -
v_gene: TRBV6-6
CDR3aa: CASNVRALETQYF
CDR3nt: TGTGCCAGCAACGTGCGGGCTTTAGAGACCCAGTACTTC

abundance: -
j_gene: TRBJ2-7
d_gene: TRBD2
v_gene: TRBV5-1
CDR3aa: CASKVTAGGSYEQYF
CDR3nt: TGCGCCAGCAAGGTAACGGCGGGGGGGTCCTACGAGCAGTACTTC

abundance: -
j_gene: TRBJ1-1
d_gene: -
v_gene: TRBV28
CDR3aa: CASSPTLTANTEAFF
CDR3nt: TGTGCCAGCAGTCCAACACTAACAGCAAACACTGAAGCTTTCTTT

abundance: -
j_gene: TRBJ2-5
d_gene: -
v_gene: TRBV6-5
CDR3aa: CASSYRGGVKKETQYF
CDR3nt: TGTGCCAGCAGTTACCGCGGGGGCGTAAAGAAAGAGACCCAGTACTTC

abundance: -
j_gene: TRBJ1-5
d_gene: -
v_gene: TRBV27
CDR3aa: CASRTQGGGQPQHF
CDR3nt: TGTGCCAGCAGGACACAGGGTGGCGGTCAGCCCCAGCATTTT

abundance: -
j_gene: TRBJ1-2
d_gene: -
v_gene: TRBV11-2
CDR3aa: CASSLEAVLNYGYTF
CDR3nt: TGTGCCAGCAGCTTAGAAGCAGTACTTAACTATGGCTACACCTTC

abundance: -
j_gene: TRBJ2-1
d_gene: TRBD2
v_gene: TRBV4-3
CDR3aa: CASSQKTSGVYNEQFF
CDR3nt: TGCGCCAGCAGCCAGAAGACTAGCGGGGTCTACAATGAGCAGTTCTTC

abundance: many
j_gene: TRBJ2-5
d_gene: -
v_gene: TRBV5-1
CDR3aa: CASSLGQQETQYF
CDR3nt: TGTGCCAGCAGCTTAGGACAGCAAGAGACCCAGTACTTC

abundance: many
j_gene: TRBJ2-7
d_gene: TRBD1
v_gene: TRBV27
CDR3aa: CASWSRAGGVYEQYF
CDR3nt: TGTGCCAGCTGGTCTCGGGCAGGGGGCGTCTACGAGCAGTACTTC

abundance: -
j_gene: TRBJ1-5
d_gene: -
v_gene: TRBV25-1
CDR3aa: CASSEGQLTPQHF
CDR3nt: TGTGCCAGCAGTGAAGGGCAGCTCACGCCCCAGCATTTT

abundance: -
j_gene: TRBJ2-1
d_gene: -
v_gene: TRBV5-1
CDR3aa: CASSPILKGSSYNEQFF
CDR3nt: TGCGCCAGCAGCCCCATCCTTAAAGGAAGCTCCTACAATGAGCAGTTCTTC

abundance: once
j_gene: TRBJ2-7
d_gene: TRBD2
v_gene: TRBV14
CDR3aa: CASSQEGWGSGNYEQYF
CDR3nt: TGTGCCAGCAGCCAGGAAGGTTGGGGTAGCGGGAATTATGAGCAGTACTTC

abundance: few
j_gene: TRBJ1-2
d_gene: -
v_gene: TRBV28
CDR3aa: CASSQLGSNYGYTF
CDR3nt: TGTGCCAGCAGCCAATTAGGCAGCAACTATGGCTACACCTTC

abundance: -
j_gene: TRBJ1-2
d_gene: -
v_gene: TRBV6-5
CDR3aa: CASSYSISILPQGYTF
CDR3nt: TGTGCCAGCAGTTACTCGATATCTATCCTGCCCCAGGGCTACACCTTC

abundance: -
j_gene: TRBJ1-1
d_gene: TRBD1
v_gene: TRBV29-1
CDR3aa: CSVEGVRGGNTEAFF
CDR3nt: TGCAGCGTTGAAGGGGTCAGGGGGGGGAACACTGAAGCTTTCTTT

abundance: few
j_gene: TRBJ2-7
d_gene: TRBD1
v_gene: TRBV20-1
CDR3aa: CSAPGQGGVYEQYF
CDR3nt: TGCAGTGCGCCCGGACAGGGAGGAGTCTACGAGCAGTACTTC

abundance: -
j_gene: TRBJ2-1
d_gene: TRBD2
v_gene: TRBV5-1
CDR3aa: CASTTAGAYNEQFF
CDR3nt: TGCGCCAGCACCACAGCGGGGGCCTACAATGAGCAGTTCTTC

abundance: few
j_gene: TRBJ1-2
d_gene: -
v_gene: TRBV3-1
CDR3aa: CASSHGSGGYTF
CDR3nt: TGTGCCAGCAGCCATGGGTCGGGTGGCTACACCTTC

abundance: few
j_gene: TRBJ2-5
d_gene: TRBD2
v_gene: TRBV27
CDR3aa: CASRTSGAETQYF
CDR3nt: TGTGCCAGCAGGACTAGCGGGGCGGAGACCCAGTACTTC

abundance: once
j_gene: TRBJ1-5
d_gene: -
v_gene: TRBV15
CDR3aa: CATGQSQPQHF
CDR3nt: TGTGCCACCGGTCAATCCCAGCCCCAGCATTTT

abundance: -
j_gene: TRBJ2-1
d_gene: -
v_gene: TRBV12-3/TRBV12-4
CDR3aa: CASSWGRLHNEQFF
CDR3nt: TGTGCCAGCAGTTGGGGGAGACTCCACAATGAGCAGTTCTTC

abundance: -
j_gene: TRBJ2-7
d_gene: TRBD2
v_gene: TRBV7-9
CDR3aa: CASSVAGDPYEQYF
CDR3nt: TGTGCCAGCAGTGTAGCGGGGGACCCCTACGAGCAGTACTTC

abundance: -
j_gene: TRBJ2-7
d_gene: TRBD1
v_gene: TRBV6-5
CDR3aa: CASSTGTGNPYEQYF
CDR3nt: TGTGCCAGCAGTACCGGGACAGGGAACCCCTACGAGCAGTACTTC

abundance: -
j_gene: TRBJ1-5
d_gene: -
v_gene: TRBV12-3/TRBV12-4
CDR3aa: CASSLSHQPQHF
CDR3nt: TGTGCCAGCAGTTTAAGTCATCAGCCCCAGCATTTT

abundance: few
j_gene: TRBJ2-1
d_gene: TRBD2
v_gene: TRBV7-2
CDR3aa: CASSLGSLGGISYNEQFF
CDR3nt: TGTGCCAGCAGCTTAGGGTCATTGGGGGGGATCTCCTACAATGAGCAGTTCTTC

abundance: -
j_gene: TRBJ2-7
d_gene: -
v_gene: TRBV6-2/TRBV6-3
CDR3aa: CASRLSYEQYF
CDR3nt: TGTGCCAGCAGGCTTTCCTACGAGCAGTACTTC

abundance: -
j_gene: TRBJ1-3
d_gene: -
v_gene: TRBV7-9
CDR3aa: CASSKNRDVGGNTIYF
CDR3nt: TGTGCCAGCAGCAAGAACAGGGACGTGGGGGGAAACACCATATATTTT

abundance: -
j_gene: TRBJ1-6
d_gene: -
v_gene: TRBV6-1
CDR3aa: CASGGPSGSPLHF
CDR3nt: TGTGCCAGCGGGGGACCGTCAGGTTCACCCCTCCACTTT

abundance: -
j_gene: TRBJ1-4
d_gene: -
v_gene: TRBV6-1
CDR3aa: CATTVYASTNEELFF
CDR3nt: TGTGCCACCACCGTGTATGCCTCAACTAATGAAGAACTGTTTTTT

abundance: -
j_gene: TRBJ2-7
d_gene: -
v_gene: TRBV4-2
CDR3aa: CASSHPGDNSYEQYF
CDR3nt: TGTGCCAGCAGCCACCCCGGGGACAACTCCTACGAGCAGTACTTC

abundance: few
j_gene: TRBJ2-1
d_gene: TRBD1
v_gene: TRBV27
CDR3aa: CASSRTGVLYNEQFF
CDR3nt: TGTGCCAGCAGCCGTACAGGGGTCCTCTACAATGAGCAGTTCTTC

abundance: -
j_gene: TRBJ2-5
d_gene: TRBD1
v_gene: TRBV10-2
CDR3aa: CASARDRQETQYF
CDR3nt: TGCGCCAGCGCCCGGGACAGGCAAGAGACCCAGTACTTC

abundance: -
j_gene: TRBJ2-1
d_gene: -
v_gene: TRBV10-2
CDR3aa: CASSVAGTNEQFF
CDR3nt: TGCGCCAGCAGTGTGGCAGGGACCAATGAGCAGTTCTTC

abundance: -
j_gene: TRBJ1-2
d_gene: -
v_gene: TRBV27
CDR3aa: CASSWDGVYGYTF
CDR3nt: TGTGCCAGCAGCTGGGACGGCGTCTATGGCTACACCTTC

abundance: few
j_gene: TRBJ1-5
d_gene: TRBD1
v_gene: TRBV7-6
CDR3aa: CASSWGQGGNQPQHF
CDR3nt: TGTGCCAGCAGCTGGGGACAGGGGGGAAATCAGCCCCAGCATTTT

abundance: -
j_gene: TRBJ2-3
d_gene: -
v_gene: TRBV20-1
CDR3aa: CSALWGGTDTQYF
CDR3nt: TGCAGCGCGCTGTGGGGGGGCACAGATACGCAGTATTTT

abundance: once
j_gene: TRBJ1-3
d_gene: -
v_gene: TRBV5-1
CDR3aa: CASSLEVTKGNTIYF
CDR3nt: TGCGCCAGCAGCTTGGAAGTGACAAAGGGAAACACCATATATTTT

abundance: -
j_gene: TRBJ2-1
d_gene: TRBD2
v_gene: TRBV6-8
CDR3aa: CASSYSGSGGARSSYNEQFF
CDR3nt: TGTGCCAGCAGTTACTCGGGTAGCGGGGGGGCTCGAAGCTCCTACAATGAGCAGTTCTTC

abundance: -
j_gene: TRBJ2-7
d_gene: -
v_gene: TRBV18
CDR3aa: CASSPTASTGYEQYF
CDR3nt: TGTGCCAGCTCACCGACAGCAAGTACGGGATACGAGCAGTACTTC

abundance: -
j_gene: TRBJ2-1
d_gene: TRBD2
v_gene: TRBV9
CDR3aa: CASSPTPGLADNEQFF
CDR3nt: TGTGCCAGCAGCCCTACTCCGGGACTAGCGGACAATGAGCAGTTCTTC

abundance: few
j_gene: TRBJ2-7
d_gene: TRBD2
v_gene: TRBV7-2
CDR3aa: CASSQSGVYEQYF
CDR3nt: TGTGCCAGCAGCCAGAGCGGGGTGTACGAGCAGTACTTC

abundance: few
j_gene: TRBJ1-2
d_gene: -
v_gene: TRBV5-1
CDR3aa: CASSYESSGDYGYTF
CDR3nt: TGCGCCAGCAGCTATGAGTCCAGTGGAGACTATGGCTACACCTTC

abundance: once
j_gene: TRBJ1-5
d_gene: TRBD1
v_gene: TRBV19
CDR3aa: CASSGQGGPNQPQHF
CDR3nt: TGTGCCAGCAGTGGACAGGGGGGCCCCAATCAGCCCCAGCATTTT

abundance: few
j_gene: TRBJ1-1
d_gene: -
v_gene: TRBV12-3/TRBV12-4
CDR3aa: CASSLGQNREAFF
CDR3nt: TGTGCCAGCAGTTTGGGACAAAATAGGGAAGCTTTCTTT

abundance: -
j_gene: TRBJ2-3
d_gene: -
v_gene: TRBV4-3
CDR3aa: CASSLQDGYRTDTQYF
CDR3nt: TGCGCCAGCAGCCTCCAAGATGGGTATCGCACAGATACGCAGTATTTT